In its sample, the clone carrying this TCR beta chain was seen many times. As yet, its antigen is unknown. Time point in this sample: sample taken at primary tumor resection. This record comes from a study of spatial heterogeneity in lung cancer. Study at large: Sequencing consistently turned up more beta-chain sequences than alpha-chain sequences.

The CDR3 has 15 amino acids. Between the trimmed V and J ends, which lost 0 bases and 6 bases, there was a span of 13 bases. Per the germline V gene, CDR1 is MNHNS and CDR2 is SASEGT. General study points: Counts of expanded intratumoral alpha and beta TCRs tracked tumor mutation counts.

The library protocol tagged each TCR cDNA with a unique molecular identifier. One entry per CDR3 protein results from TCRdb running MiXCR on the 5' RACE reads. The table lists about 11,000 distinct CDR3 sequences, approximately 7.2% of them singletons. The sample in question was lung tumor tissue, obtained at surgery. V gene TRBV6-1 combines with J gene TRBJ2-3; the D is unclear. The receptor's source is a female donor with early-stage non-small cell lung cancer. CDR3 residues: CASSEAPGFWDTQYF. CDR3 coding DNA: TGTGCCAGCAGTGAAGCCCCAGGATTCTGGGATACGCAGTATTTT.